Presented here are 21 T cell receptor beta chains from one specimen sequenced in a study of cytomegalovirus exposure and HLA in healthy donors. TCRdb keeps only in-frame clones here, not all; method: immunoSEQ multiplex PCR. The sample lists around 200,000 clones; around 90% were seen once. The source material was PBMCs. The receptors shown here come from a woman younger than 30 in good health and CMV-seronegative.

The CDR3 DNA sequence: TGTGCCAGCAGCCCGATCTCCGGGACTAGGTACAATGAGCAGTTCTTC. Its protein is CASSPISGTRYNEQFF. The J gene is TRBJ2-1, the V gene TRBV5-6; the match to TRBD2 covers 8 bases. Looked up from germline, CDR1 is SGHDT and CDR2 is YYEEEE. This CDR3 comprises 16 residues. J was trimmed by 4 bases and V by 4 bases; bases with no gene match: 10.

The chain carries TRBV19 and TRBJ2-7, with 7 bases fitting TRBD2. V shed 3 bases, J shed 5 bases, and the junction held 7 bases outside the gene matches. The CDR3 is made up of 14 amino acids. Germline assignment: CDR1 LNHDA and CDR2 SQIVND (reference sequence). CDR3 nucleotide sequence: TGTGCCAGTAGTATGACTAGCCTCAGGGACGAGCAGTACTTC. As protein: CASSMTSLRDEQYF.

V usage is TRBV28 and J usage is TRBJ2-7, with 8 bases lining up with TRBD2. In germline, CDR1 is MDHEN, CDR2 SYDVKM. After removal of 5 bases from V and 4 bases from J, the junction contained 7 bases not matched to a gene. The CDR3 runs 14 residues. CDR3 coding DNA: TGTGCCAGCAGTACCGGGACTAGTGCGTACGAGCAGTACTTC. It specifies CASSTGTSAYEQYF.

This clone was found a few times. The V call is TRBV6-5, the J call TRBJ2-7, with 11 bases matching TRBD1. Germline V gene lookup returns CDR1 MNHEY and CDR2 SVGAGI. The CDR3 has 16 amino acids. The trim removed 4 bases at V and 4 bases at J, leaving 9 bases unmatched. The CDR3 protein is CASSSLPGQGVYEQYF. The CDR3 DNA sequence: TGTGCCAGCAGTTCGTTACCGGGACAGGGGGTTTACGAGCAGTACTTC.

The rearrangement uses TRBV27 and TRBJ2-7, with 11 bases that match TRBD2. The CDR3 has 15 amino acids. With V trimmed by 7 bases and J by 0 bases, 5 bases remained unmatched. In germline, CDR1 is MNHEY, CDR2 SMNVEV (reference sequence). The CDR3 region has the DNA TGTGCCAGCAACCCCACTAGCGGGAGCTCCTACGAGCAGTACTTC. Amino acid sequence: CASNPTSGSSYEQYF.

The chain is built from TRBV6-1 and TRBJ2-2, with 9 bases that match TRBD2. The ends lost 2 bases at V and 6 bases at J; junction bases unmatched: 13. The germline V gene encodes CDR1 MNHNS and CDR2 SASEGT. The CDR3 covers 18 residues. CDR3 amino acids: CASSELSYGLAFSGELFF. CDR3 DNA sequence: TGTGCCAGCAGTGAATTGAGCTATGGACTAGCGTTTTCCGGGGAGCTGTTTTTT.

J is TRBJ1-2 and V is TRBV5-6; TRBD1 might be the D (6 bases). The V end was cut by 2 bases, the J end by 4 bases, with 12 bases between. Germline loops: CDR1 SGHDT, CDR2 YYEEEE. The CDR3 is 14 residues long. Here the CDR3 DNA reads TGTGCCAGCAGCTTTACAGGGTTTGGCTATGGCTACACCTTC. Residues: CASSFTGFGYGYTF.

Turning to this clone: Given a much more abundant clone one base away, this may be a read error. This chain connects TRBV2 to TRBJ2-2, with 8 bases that match TRBD2. V was clipped by 2 bases and J by 1 base; unmatched bases: 0. Germline V gene lookup returns CDR1 SNHLY and CDR2 FYNNEI. CDR3 length: 15 residues. CDR3 in DNA: TGTGCCAGCAGTGAAACTAGCGGGAACACCGGGGAGCTGTTTTTT. This gives the protein CASSETSGNTGELFF.

V gene TRBV4-1 combines with J gene TRBJ2-7; D not resolved. Looked up from germline, CDR1 is MGHRA and CDR2 is YSYEKL. Trimming removed 0 bases at V and 4 bases at J, with 10 bases between. The CDR3 runs 14 residues. This CDR3 reads CASSQDFSEYEQYF. The CDR3 DNA reads TGCGCCAGCAGCCAAGATTTTTCGGAGTACGAGCAGTACTTC.

The CDR3 DNA follows: TGTGCCAGCAGTTTACCAGGGAAGAAACTGTTTTTT. Its protein is CASSLPGKKLFF. The V and J genes are TRBV28 and TRBJ1-4; D is possibly TRBD1 (5 bases). Germline CDR1 MDHEN, CDR2 SYDVKM. V was trimmed by 2 bases and J by 11 bases, leaving 9 bases between them. The CDR3 has 12 residues.

The V call is TRBV2, the J call TRBJ2-3, with TRBD2 matching over 8 bases. The CDR3 has 14 residues. V gave up 6 bases and J gave up 7 bases; unmatched junction bases: 9. Per the germline V gene, CDR1 is SNHLY and CDR2 is FYNNEI. The CDR3 nucleotides are TGTGCCAGCAGACCCCCGGGAGGGTTCCATACGCAGTATTTT. Its translation is CASRPPGGFHTQYF. The variable domain in full, completed from reference TRBV2 and TRBJ2-3, reads EPEVTQTPSHQVTQMGQEVILRCVPISNHLYFYWYRQILGQKVEFLVSFYNNEISEKSEIFDDQFSVERPDGSNFTLKIRSTKLEDSAMYFCASRPPGGFHTQYFGPGTRLTVL.

Written as DNA, the CDR3 is TGTGCCAGCAGCGAGGGGGGGCGTGATCCGACAGATACGCAGTATTTT. Amino acid sequence: CASSEGGRDPTDTQYF. The chain is built from TRBV9 and TRBJ2-3; D is perhaps TRBD2 (7 bases). Trimming took 3 bases from V and 3 from J, leaving 17 bases between them. This CDR3 is built from 16 residues. Germline assignment: CDR1 SGDLS and CDR2 YYNGEE.

This clone was observed a handful of times. V usage is TRBV5-1 and J usage is TRBJ1-2, with D hard to call. Germline loops: CDR1 SGHRS, CDR2 YFSETQ. The CDR3 runs 11 residues. With 0 bases removed from V and 13 bases from J, the gap between germline ends came to 10 bases. The CDR3 loop is CASSLAEKLTF. DNA for the CDR3: TGCGCCAGCAGCTTGGCCGAAAAACTCACCTTC.

The chain has TRBV29-1 and TRBJ2-7, with D uncertain. Germline values: CDR1 SQVTM, CDR2 ANQGSEA. The CDR3 is 13 residues long. Between the trimmed V and J ends, which lost 4 bases and 0 bases, there was a span of 10 bases. The CDR3 DNA sequence: TGCAGCGTTGGGCAGAGGAGCTCCTACGAGCAGTACTTC. Protein sequence: CSVGQRSSYEQYF.

Here the CDR3 reads CASSLQGIGDEQYF. Here the CDR3 DNA reads TGCGCCAGCAGCTTACAGGGAATTGGCGACGAGCAGTACTTC. V usage is TRBV5-1 and J usage is TRBJ2-7; D possibly corresponds to TRBD1 (6 bases). CDR1 and CDR2 (germline): SGHRS, YFSETQ. V lost 2 bases, J lost 5 bases, and 14 bases lay in between. This CDR3 contains 14 residues.

V is TRBV4-1 and J is TRBJ2-2; D might be TRBD2 (5 bases). The CDR3 has 17 amino acids. Trimming shortened V by 1 base and J by 4 bases, and 16 bases separated the two germline ends. Germline V gene lookup returns CDR1 MGHRA and CDR2 YSYEKL. As DNA, the CDR3 is TGCGCCAGCAGCCAAGGGGTTCGGGATCCGATCACCGGGGAGCTGTTTTTT. Protein product: CASSQGVRDPITGELFF.

V gene TRBV27 combines with J gene TRBJ2-7; 8 bases are shared with TRBD1. This CDR3 spans 14 amino acids. Germline V gene lookup returns CDR1 MNHEY and CDR2 SMNVEV (reference sequence). The V gene end was trimmed by 6 bases and the J gene end by 2 bases; junction bases not matched to a gene: 6. The CDR3 DNA follows: TGTGCCAGCAGGTCCGGGACAGGACCCTACGAGCAGTACTTC. Protein: CASRSGTGPYEQYF.

V usage is TRBV7-2 and J usage is TRBJ1-1; 9 bases align to TRBD1. The CDR3 covers 17 residues. The trim removed 2 bases at V and 1 base at J, leaving 8 bases unmatched. The germline V gene has CDR1 SGHTA and CDR2 FQGNSA. Here the CDR3 DNA reads TGTGCCAGCAGCTTATATGCAGTGGACAGGGGGAACACTGAAGCTTTCTTT. Translated: CASSLYAVDRGNTEAFF. The whole variable domain, filled in from reference TRBV7-2 and TRBJ1-1, reads GAGVSQSPSNKVTEKGKDVELRCDPISGHTALYWYRQSLGQGLEFLIYFQGNSAPDKSGLPSDRFSAERTGGSVSTLTIQRTQQEDSAVYLCASSLYAVDRGNTEAFFGQGTRLTVV.

V usage is TRBV28 and J usage is TRBJ2-3, with D maybe TRBD2 (7 bases). Trimming took off 6 bases at V and 5 bases at J, with 15 bases between the two ends. Germline assignment: CDR1 MDHEN and CDR2 SYDVKM. The CDR3 has 14 residues. CDR3: CASRTGGLGDTQYF. CDR3 nucleotide sequence: TGTGCCAGCAGGACGGGGGGCCTTGGAGATACGCAGTATTTT.

The J gene is TRBJ1-2, the V gene TRBV29-1; D possibly corresponds to TRBD1 (5 bases). This CDR3 has 15 residues. The V and J ends lost 3 bases and 2 bases respectively, with 16 bases between them. Per germline, CDR1 SQVTM and CDR2 ANQGSEA. For the CDR3, the DNA is TGCAGCGTTGACGACAGTTTCAAGGTGAACTATGGCTACACCTTC. It codes for CSVDDSFKVNYGYTF.

This clone was seen a single time. The chain has TRBV5-4 and TRBJ2-7; 7 bases map to TRBD2. The CDR3 consists of 14 residues. Germline CDR1 is SGHNT and CDR2 is YYREEE (reference sequence). V gave up 0 bases and J gave up 3 bases; unmatched junction bases: 3. The chain's CDR3 is CASSLGGGVYEQYF. The CDR3 nucleotides are TGTGCCAGCAGCTTGGGCGGGGGAGTCTACGAGCAGTACTTC. Based on the CDR3 plus reference TRBV5-4 and TRBJ2-7, the full variable domain is ETGVTQSPTHLIKTRGQQVTLRCSSQSGHNTVSWYQQALGQGPQFIFQYYREEENGRGNFPPRFSGLQFPNYSSELNVNALELDDSALYLCASSLGGGVYEQYFGPGTRLTVT.